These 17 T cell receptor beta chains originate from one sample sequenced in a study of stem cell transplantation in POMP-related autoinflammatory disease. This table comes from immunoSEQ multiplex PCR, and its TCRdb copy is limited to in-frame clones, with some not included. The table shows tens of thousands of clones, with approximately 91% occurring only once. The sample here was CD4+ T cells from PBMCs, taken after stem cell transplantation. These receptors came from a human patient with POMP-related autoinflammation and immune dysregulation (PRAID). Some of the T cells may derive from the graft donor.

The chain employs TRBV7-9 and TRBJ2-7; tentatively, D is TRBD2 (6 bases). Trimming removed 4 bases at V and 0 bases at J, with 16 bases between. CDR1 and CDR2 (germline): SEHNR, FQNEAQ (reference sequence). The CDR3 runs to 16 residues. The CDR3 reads CASSWIPRDFSYEQYF. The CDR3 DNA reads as TGTGCCAGCAGCTGGATCCCCCGGGACTTCTCCTACGAGCAGTACTTC.

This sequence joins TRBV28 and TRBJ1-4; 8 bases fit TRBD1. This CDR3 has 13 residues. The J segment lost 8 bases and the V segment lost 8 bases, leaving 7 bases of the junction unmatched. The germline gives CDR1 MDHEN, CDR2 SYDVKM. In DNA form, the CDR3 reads TGTGCCAGCCTGGACAGGGTAGGAGAAAAACTGTTTTTT. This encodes CASLDRVGEKLFF. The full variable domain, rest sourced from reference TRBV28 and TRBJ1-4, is DVKVTQSSRYLVKRTGEKVFLECVQDMDHENMFWYRQDPGLGLRLIYFSYDVKMKEKGDIPEGYSVSREKKERFSLILESASTNQTSMYLCASLDRVGEKLFFGSGTQLSVL.

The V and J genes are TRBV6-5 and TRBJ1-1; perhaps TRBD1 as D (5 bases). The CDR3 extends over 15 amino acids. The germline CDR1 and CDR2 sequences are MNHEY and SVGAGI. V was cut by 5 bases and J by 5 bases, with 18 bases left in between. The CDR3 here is CASSIREIEVTEAFF. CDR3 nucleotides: TGTGCCAGCAGTATCAGGGAAATTGAAGTTACTGAAGCTTTCTTT.

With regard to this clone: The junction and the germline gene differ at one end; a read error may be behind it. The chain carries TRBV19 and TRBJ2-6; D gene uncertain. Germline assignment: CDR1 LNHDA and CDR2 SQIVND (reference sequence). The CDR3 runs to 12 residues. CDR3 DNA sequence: TGTGCCAGTAGTATACCCCGGAACGTCCTGGCTTTC. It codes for CASSIPRNVLAF.

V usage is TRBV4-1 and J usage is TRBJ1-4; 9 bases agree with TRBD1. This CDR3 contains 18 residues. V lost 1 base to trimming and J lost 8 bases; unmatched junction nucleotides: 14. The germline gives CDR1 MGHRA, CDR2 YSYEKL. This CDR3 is CASSQVSGGWDRDEKLFF. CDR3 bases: TGCGCCAGCAGCCAAGTCTCAGGCGGGTGGGACAGGGACGAAAAACTGTTTTTT.

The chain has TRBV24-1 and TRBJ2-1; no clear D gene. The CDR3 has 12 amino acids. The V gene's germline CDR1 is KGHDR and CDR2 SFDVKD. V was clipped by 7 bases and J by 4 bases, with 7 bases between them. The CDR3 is CATSAAYNEQFF. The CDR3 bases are TGTGCCACCAGCGCCGCGTACAATGAGCAGTTCTTC.

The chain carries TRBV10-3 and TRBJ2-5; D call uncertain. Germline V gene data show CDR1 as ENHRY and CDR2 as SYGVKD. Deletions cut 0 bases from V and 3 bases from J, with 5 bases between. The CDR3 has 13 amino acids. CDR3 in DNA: TGTGCCATCAGTGAGTCTTCAGAAGAGACCCAGTACTTC. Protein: CAISESSEETQYF.

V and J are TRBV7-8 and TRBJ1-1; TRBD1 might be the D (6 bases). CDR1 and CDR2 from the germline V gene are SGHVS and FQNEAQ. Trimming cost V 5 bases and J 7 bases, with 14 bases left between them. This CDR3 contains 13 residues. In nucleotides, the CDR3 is TGTGCCAGCAGCCCCCCGGGGGACATTGAAGCTTTCTTT. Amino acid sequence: CASSPPGDIEAFF.

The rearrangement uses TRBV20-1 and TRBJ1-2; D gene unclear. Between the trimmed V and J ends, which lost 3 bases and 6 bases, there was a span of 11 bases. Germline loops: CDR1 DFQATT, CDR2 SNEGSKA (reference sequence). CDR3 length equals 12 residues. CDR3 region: CSASTSGHGYTF. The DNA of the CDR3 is TGCAGTGCTAGTACAAGTGGCCATGGCTACACCTTC.

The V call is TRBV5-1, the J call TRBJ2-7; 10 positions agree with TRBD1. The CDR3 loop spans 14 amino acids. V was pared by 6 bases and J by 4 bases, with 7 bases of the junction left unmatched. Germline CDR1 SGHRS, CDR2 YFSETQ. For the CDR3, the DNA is TGCGCCAGCACCTGGGGGGGACAGGGGTACGAGCAGTACTTC. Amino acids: CASTWGGQGYEQYF.

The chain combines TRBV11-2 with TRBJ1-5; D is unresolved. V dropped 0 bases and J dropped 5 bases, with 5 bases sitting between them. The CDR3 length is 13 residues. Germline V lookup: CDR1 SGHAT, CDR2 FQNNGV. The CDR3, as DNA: TGTGCCAGCAGCTTAGACGTCGATCAGCCCCAGCATTTT. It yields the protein CASSLDVDQPQHF.

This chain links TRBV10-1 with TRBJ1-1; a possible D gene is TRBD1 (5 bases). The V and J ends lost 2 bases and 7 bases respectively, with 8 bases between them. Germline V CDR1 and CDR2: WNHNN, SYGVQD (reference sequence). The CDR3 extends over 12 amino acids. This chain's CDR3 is CASSERGGEAFF. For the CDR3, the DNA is TGCGCCAGCAGTGAGAGGGGCGGTGAAGCTTTCTTT.

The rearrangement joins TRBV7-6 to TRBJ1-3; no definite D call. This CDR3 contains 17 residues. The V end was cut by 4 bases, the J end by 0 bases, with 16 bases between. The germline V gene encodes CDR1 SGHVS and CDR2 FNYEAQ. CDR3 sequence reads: CASSSSPGPISGNTIYF. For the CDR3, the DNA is TGTGCCAGCAGCTCCTCCCCCGGGCCCATCTCTGGAAACACCATATATTTT.

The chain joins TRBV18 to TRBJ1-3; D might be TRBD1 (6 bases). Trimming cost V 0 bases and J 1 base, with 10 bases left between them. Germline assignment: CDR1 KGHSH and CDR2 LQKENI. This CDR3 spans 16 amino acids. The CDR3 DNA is TGTGCCAGCTCACCACCCACAGGGAGGTCTGGAAACACCATATATTTT. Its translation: CASSPPTGRSGNTIYF.

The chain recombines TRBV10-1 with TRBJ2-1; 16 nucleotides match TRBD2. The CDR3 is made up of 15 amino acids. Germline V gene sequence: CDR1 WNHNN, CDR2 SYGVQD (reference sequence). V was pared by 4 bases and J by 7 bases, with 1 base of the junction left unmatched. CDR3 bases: TGCGCCAGCAGTGGGGGACTAGCGGGAGGGAATGAGCAGTTCTTC. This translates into CASSGGLAGGNEQFF.

CDR3 protein: CASRTGVRTDTQYF. CDR3 in DNA: TGTGCCAGCAGAACAGGGGTTCGAACAGATACGCAGTATTTT. The chain combines TRBV2 with TRBJ2-3; 7 nucleotides agree with TRBD1. The CDR3 sequence is 14 residues long. The junction had 6 bases not matched to a gene; V was cut back by 6 bases and J by 3 bases. Germline CDR1 SNHLY, CDR2 FYNNEI.

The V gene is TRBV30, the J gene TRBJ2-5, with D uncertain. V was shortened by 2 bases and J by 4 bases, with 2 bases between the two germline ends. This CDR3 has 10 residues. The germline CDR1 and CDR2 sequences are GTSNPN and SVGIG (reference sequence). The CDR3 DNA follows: TGTGCCTGGAGTATAGAGACCCAGTACTTC. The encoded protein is CAWSIETQYF.